This entry is about one T cell receptor beta chain. CDR3 length equals 14 residues. The junction had 5 bases not matched to a gene; V was cut back by 2 bases and J by 4 bases. Germline lookup yields CDR1 SGHRS and CDR2 YFSETQ. This record comes from a study of blood T cell repertoires in COVID-19. The Seattle patients joined while their infection was active and were tracked longitudinally afterward. Source study methods: Cell counts per sample came from amplifying reference gene primers. Assay: immunoSEQ multiplex PCR; the TCRdb copy retains only in-frame clones and omits some. That table supplies the V and J calls and clone size; D and trimming were determined from the DNA. The sample contains under 200,000 clones, 75% to 85% of which appear only once.

The source of this sequence is a woman aged 55-70 years with COVID-19, enrolled during active disease. The source material was peripheral blood. V is TRBV5-1 and J is TRBJ2-5, with 7 nucleotides matching TRBD1. CDR3 residues: CASSFTGVIETQYF. Written as DNA, the CDR3 is TGCGCCAGCAGCTTTACAGGGGTGATAGAGACCCAGTACTTC. Looking up the rest from reference TRBV5-1 and TRBJ2-5 gives the full variable domain: KAGVTQTPRYLIKTRGQQVTLSCSPISGHRSVSWYQQTPGQGLQFLFEYFSETQRNKGNFPGRFSGRQFSNSRSEMNVSTLELGDSALYLCASSFTGVIETQYFGPGTRLLVL.